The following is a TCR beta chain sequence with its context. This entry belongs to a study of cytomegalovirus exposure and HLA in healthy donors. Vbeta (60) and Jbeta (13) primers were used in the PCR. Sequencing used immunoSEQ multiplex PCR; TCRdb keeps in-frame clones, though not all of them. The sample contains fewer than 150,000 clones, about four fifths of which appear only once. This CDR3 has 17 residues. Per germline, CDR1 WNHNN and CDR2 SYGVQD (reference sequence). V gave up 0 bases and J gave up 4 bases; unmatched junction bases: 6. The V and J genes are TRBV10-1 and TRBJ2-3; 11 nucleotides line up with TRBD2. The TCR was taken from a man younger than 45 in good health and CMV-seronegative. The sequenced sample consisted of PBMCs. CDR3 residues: CASSESKLAGVADTQYF. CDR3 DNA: TGCGCCAGCAGTGAGTCTAAACTAGCGGGAGTAGCAGATACGCAGTATTTT.